This T cell receptor beta chain was sequenced in a study of T-cell reconstitution after alpha-beta-depleted transplantation in children. Findings and caveats of the study: T-cell numbers and diversity, one year after transplant, stemmed largely from T cells that were newly produced. Diversity of TCRbeta at day 60 was high in some patients, arising from surviving recipient T cells and thymic progenitors. In patients about two months after transplant, alpha-beta T cells reportedly arose from several hundred expanded graft clones.

This clonotype was seen only a few times. Its target is unknown. The TCRbeta library incorporated unique molecular identifiers. MiXCR, applied by TCRdb to the PCR reads, yields one record per CDR3 protein. The sample consists of over 150,000 distinct CDR3 sequences, 5% to 7.5% of them appearing once. The CDR3 has 15 amino acids. After removal of 4 bases from V and 0 bases from J, the junction contained 7 bases not matched to a gene. Germline lookup yields CDR1 DFQATT and CDR2 SNEGSKA (reference sequence). The receptor comes from a girl under three years old with combined immunodeficiency, due to receive a stem cell transplant. The chain is built from TRBV20-1 and TRBJ2-7; 9 positions agree with TRBD1. The sample in question was PBMCs, obtained before TCRalphabeta/CD19-depleted stem cell transplant. The CDR3 coding sequence is TGCAGTGCTAAAGACAGGGGGGTGAGCTCCTACGAGCAGTACTTC. As protein: CSAKDRGVSSYEQYF.